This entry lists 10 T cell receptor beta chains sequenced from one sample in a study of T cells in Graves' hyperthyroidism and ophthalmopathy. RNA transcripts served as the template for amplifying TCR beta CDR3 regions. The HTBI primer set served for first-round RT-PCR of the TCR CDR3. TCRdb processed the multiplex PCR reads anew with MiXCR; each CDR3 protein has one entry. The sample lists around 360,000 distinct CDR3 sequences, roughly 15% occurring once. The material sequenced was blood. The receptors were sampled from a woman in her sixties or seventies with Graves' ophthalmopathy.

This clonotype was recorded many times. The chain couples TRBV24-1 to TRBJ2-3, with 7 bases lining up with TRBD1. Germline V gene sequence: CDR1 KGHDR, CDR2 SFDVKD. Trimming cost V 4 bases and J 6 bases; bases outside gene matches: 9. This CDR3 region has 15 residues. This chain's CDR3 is CATSEEGGQWDTQYF. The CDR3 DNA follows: TGTGCCACCAGTGAGGAAGGGGGACAGTGGGATACGCAGTATTTT.

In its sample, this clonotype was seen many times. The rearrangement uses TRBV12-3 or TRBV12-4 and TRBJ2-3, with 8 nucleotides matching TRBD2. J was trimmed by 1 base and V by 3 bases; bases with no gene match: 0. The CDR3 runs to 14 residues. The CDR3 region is CASSLREGTDTQYF. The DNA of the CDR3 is TGTGCCAGCAGTTTGCGGGAGGGCACAGATACGCAGTATTTT.

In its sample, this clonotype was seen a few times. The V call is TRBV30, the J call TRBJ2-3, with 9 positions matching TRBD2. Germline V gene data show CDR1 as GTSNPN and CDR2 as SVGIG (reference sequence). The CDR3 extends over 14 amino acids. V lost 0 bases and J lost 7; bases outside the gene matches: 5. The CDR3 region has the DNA TGTGCCTGGAGTGTGATAGCGGGAGCACATACGCAGTATTTT. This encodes CAWSVIAGAHTQYF.

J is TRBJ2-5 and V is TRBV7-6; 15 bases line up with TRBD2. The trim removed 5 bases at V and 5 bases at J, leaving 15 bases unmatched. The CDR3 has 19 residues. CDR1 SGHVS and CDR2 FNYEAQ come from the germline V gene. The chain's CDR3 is CASSPAGLAGGPARETQYF. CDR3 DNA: TGTGCCAGCAGCCCGGCAGGACTAGCGGGAGGGCCCGCCCGGGAGACCCAGTACTTC.

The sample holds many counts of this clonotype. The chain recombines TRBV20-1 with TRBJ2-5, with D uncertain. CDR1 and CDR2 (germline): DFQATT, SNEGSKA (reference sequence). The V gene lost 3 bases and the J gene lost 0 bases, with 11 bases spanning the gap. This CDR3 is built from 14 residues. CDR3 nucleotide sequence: TGCAGTGCTAGTTCGGCAGTGTACCAAGAGACCCAGTACTTC. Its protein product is CSASSAVYQETQYF.

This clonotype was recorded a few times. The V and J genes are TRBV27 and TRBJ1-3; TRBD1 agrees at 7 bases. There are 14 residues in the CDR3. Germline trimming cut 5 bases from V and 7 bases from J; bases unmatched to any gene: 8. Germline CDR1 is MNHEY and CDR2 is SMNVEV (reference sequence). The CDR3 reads CASSPMTGSNTIYF. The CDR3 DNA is TGTGCCAGCAGTCCGATGACAGGGTCTAACACCATATATTTT.

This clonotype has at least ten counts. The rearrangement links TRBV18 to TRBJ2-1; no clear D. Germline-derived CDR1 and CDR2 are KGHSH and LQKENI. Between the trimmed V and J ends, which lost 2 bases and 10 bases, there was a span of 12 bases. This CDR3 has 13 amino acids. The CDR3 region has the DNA TGTGCCAGCTCACCATCGGAAGATGGGGAGCAGTTCTTC. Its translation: CASSPSEDGEQFF.

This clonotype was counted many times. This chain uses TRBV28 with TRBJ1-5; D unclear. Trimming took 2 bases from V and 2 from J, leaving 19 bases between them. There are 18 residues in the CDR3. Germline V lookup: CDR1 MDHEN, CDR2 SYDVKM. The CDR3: CASSLGGRLRRGNQPQHF. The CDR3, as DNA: TGTGCCAGCAGTTTAGGAGGCAGACTACGAAGGGGCAATCAGCCCCAGCATTTT.

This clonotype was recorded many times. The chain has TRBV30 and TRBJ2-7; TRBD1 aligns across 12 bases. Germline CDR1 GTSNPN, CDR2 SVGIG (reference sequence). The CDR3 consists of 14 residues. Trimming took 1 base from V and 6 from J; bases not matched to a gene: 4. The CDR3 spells CAWSGDRGRIEQYF. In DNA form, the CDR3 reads TGTGCCTGGAGTGGGGACAGGGGGCGCATCGAGCAGTACTTC. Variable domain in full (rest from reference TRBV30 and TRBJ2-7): SQTIHQWPATLVQPVGSPLSLECTVEGTSNPNLYWYRQAAGRGLQLLFYSVGIGQISSEVPQNLSASRPQDRQFILSSKKLLLSDSGFYLCAWSGDRGRIEQYFGPGTRLTVT.

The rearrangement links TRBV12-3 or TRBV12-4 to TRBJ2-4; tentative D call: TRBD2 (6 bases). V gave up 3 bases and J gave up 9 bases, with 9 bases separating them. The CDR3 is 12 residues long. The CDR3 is CASSFGGSIQYF. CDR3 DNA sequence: TGTGCCAGCAGTTTTGGGGGGAGCATTCAGTACTTC.